This TCR beta chain was observed in a study of cytomegalovirus exposure and HLA in healthy donors. Study-level background: A subsequent analysis reported that the roughly 120 validation repertoires were produced on the same platform that had also been used for the 600 to 700 first-cohort repertoires.

Looked up from germline, CDR1 is LNHDA and CDR2 is SQIVND (reference sequence). V lost 3 bases to trimming and J lost 4 bases, with 18 bases between them. The CDR3 sequence is 17 residues long. Comment on this clone: The antigen is not known.

Study-level findings and limits: Cytomegalovirus-associated status was assigned to about 180 TCR beta chains.

The donors were members of the validation cohort, which comprised approximately 120 subjects and was separate from the first cohort of several hundred subjects. Produced via immunoSEQ multiplex PCR; TCRdb's table is partial and in-frame only. The data contain 200,000 to 300,000 clones, approximately 83% of them seen just once; the ten biggest clones take up 1% to 1.5%. The sequenced material came from PBMCs. This receptor was taken from a woman between 25 and 40 years old in good health and CMV-seropositive. This rearrangement joins TRBV19 to TRBJ2-2, with TRBD2 as a possible D gene (5 bases). CDR3 region: CASSIALAPSFTGELFF. CDR3 DNA sequence: TGTGCCAGTAGTATCGCTCTAGCCCCAAGTTTCACCGGGGAGCTGTTTTTT.